This T cell receptor (beta chain) is from a study of T-cell reconstitution after alpha-beta-depleted transplantation in children. As it was prepared, the TCRbeta library received unique molecular identifiers. TCRdb reprocessed the PCR reads via MiXCR and lists one record per CDR3 protein. The sample lists around 530,000 distinct CDR3 sequences, approximately 32% seen once, with around 2.4% in the top ten. V lost 1 base, J lost 5 bases, and 15 bases lay in between. Germline V gives CDR1 LNHNV, CDR2 YYDKDF (reference sequence). The CDR3 totals 17 residues. V usage is TRBV15 and J usage is TRBJ1-6, with D uncertain. The sequencing here drew on PBMCs from the stem cell graft donor, taken from the stem cell graft. This sequence was found in a human donor who donated a stem cell graft to a child with aplastic anemia. This CDR3 reads CATSRALLSTNNSPLHF. The CDR3 DNA is TGTGCCACCAGCAGAGCGTTGTTGTCAACGAATAATTCACCCCTCCACTTT.